Shown below are 3 T cell receptor beta chains from a single sample sequenced in a study of blood T cell repertoires in COVID-19. The protocol was immunoSEQ multiplex PCR, while the TCRdb copy is restricted to in-frame clones and leaves out a portion. The sample comprises roughly 72,000 clones, about four fifths of which are singletons, and roughly 5.9% rests with the top ten. The specimen sequenced was peripheral blood. The receptors shown here come from a woman at least 80 years old with active or convalescent COVID-19.

The gene calls are TRBV9 and TRBJ2-2; 8 bases are a match to TRBD1. This CDR3 has 15 residues. Trimming at V came to 0 bases and at J to 7 bases, leaving 5 bases not matched to a gene. Germline V CDR1 and CDR2: SGDLS, YYNGEE. The CDR3 sequence is CASSVVPGGDGELFF. CDR3 coding DNA: TGTGCCAGCAGCGTAGTTCCAGGGGGCGACGGGGAGCTGTTTTTT.

This chain links TRBV18 with TRBJ2-1; 8 bases map to TRBD1. J gave up 6 bases and V 7 bases, and 11 bases lay outside the gene matches. There are 15 residues in the CDR3. CDR1 and CDR2 (germline): KGHSH, LQKENI. The CDR3 protein is CASYPGGASVNEQFF. As DNA, the CDR3 is TGTGCCAGCTACCCAGGGGGCGCTTCGGTCAATGAGCAGTTCTTC.

This chain connects TRBV28 to TRBJ2-7; the match to TRBD1 covers 7 bases. Germline-derived CDR1 and CDR2 are MDHEN and SYDVKM. CDR3 size: 11 residues. J gave up 6 bases and V 7 bases, and 3 bases lay outside the gene matches. The CDR3 nucleotides are TGTGCCAGCATAGGGGGCGTCGAGCAGTACTTC. Protein product: CASIGGVEQYF.